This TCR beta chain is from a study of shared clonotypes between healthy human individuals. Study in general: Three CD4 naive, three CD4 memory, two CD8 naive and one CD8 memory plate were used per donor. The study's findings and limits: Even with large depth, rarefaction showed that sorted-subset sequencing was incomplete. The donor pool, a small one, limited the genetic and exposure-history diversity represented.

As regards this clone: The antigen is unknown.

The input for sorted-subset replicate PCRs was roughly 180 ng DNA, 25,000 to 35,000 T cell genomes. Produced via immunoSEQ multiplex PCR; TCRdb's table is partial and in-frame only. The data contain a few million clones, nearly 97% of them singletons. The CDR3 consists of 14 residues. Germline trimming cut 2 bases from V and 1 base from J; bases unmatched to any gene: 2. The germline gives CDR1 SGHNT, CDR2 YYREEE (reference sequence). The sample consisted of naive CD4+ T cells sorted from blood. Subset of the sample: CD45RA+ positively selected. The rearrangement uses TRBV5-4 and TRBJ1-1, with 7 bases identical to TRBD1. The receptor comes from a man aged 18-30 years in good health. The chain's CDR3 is CASSFGTANTEAFF. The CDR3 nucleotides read TGTGCCAGCAGCTTCGGGACAGCGAACACTGAAGCTTTCTTT.